These 16 T cell receptor beta chains share one sample of origin, sequenced in a study of T cell responses to AZD1222 COVID-19 vaccine. The repertoire was sequenced with immunoSEQ multiplex PCR; TCRdb's copy has only in-frame clones and lacks some. The sample shows about 120,000 clones, roughly 90% of them seen only once. Sample: peripheral blood, taken on day 0 of AZD1222 vaccination. These receptors were taken from an adult in good health.

J is TRBJ1-1 and V is TRBV5-4; D remains ambiguous. Germline V gene lookup returns CDR1 SGHNT and CDR2 YYREEE (reference sequence). The length of the CDR3 is 14 residues. Trimming removed 4 bases at V and 1 base at J, with 11 bases between. As DNA, the CDR3 is TGTGCCAGCAGCCAAGCCCCCCAGAACACTGAAGCTTTCTTT. Protein: CASSQAPQNTEAFF.

This chain links TRBV4-3 with TRBJ1-1, with D perhaps TRBD1 (5 bases). Germline CDR1 and CDR2: LGHNA and YSLEER. This CDR3 is 15 amino acids long. The V gene lost 0 bases and the J gene lost 1 base, with 9 bases spanning the gap. CDR3 DNA: TGCGCCAGCAGCCAAGATGGGGCAGCGAACACTGAAGCTTTCTTT. Its translation: CASSQDGAANTEAFF.

The chain links TRBV2 to TRBJ2-5; a possible D gene is TRBD2 (5 bases). The V gene lost 5 bases and the J gene lost 4 bases, with 8 bases spanning the gap. The germline CDR1 and CDR2 sequences are SNHLY and FYNNEI. The CDR3 spans 12 residues. The CDR3 DNA reads TGTGCCAGCAGTAGACTACCAGAGACCCAGTACTTC. Residues: CASSRLPETQYF.

V and J are TRBV6-1 and TRBJ1-1; D perhaps matches TRBD1 (5 bases). Germline CDR1 MNHNS, CDR2 SASEGT. Trimming cost V 4 bases and J 8 bases, with 23 bases left between them. The CDR3 loop spans 16 amino acids. CDR3 in amino acids: CASSVEGGAAAFEAFF. The CDR3 DNA is TGTGCCAGCAGTGTAGAAGGAGGGGCCGCCGCGTTCGAAGCTTTCTTT.

J is TRBJ1-1 and V is TRBV19, with D possibly being TRBD1 (5 bases). CDR3 size: 14 residues. V gave up 5 bases and J gave up 8 bases, with 18 bases separating them. Germline V gene data show CDR1 as LNHDA and CDR2 as SQIVND (reference sequence). The CDR3 DNA follows: TGTGCCAGTAGTCAAGACAGTTCTATCAGGGAAGCTTTCTTT. It codes for CASSQDSSIREAFF. The complete variable domain, with remaining parts taken from reference TRBV19 and TRBJ1-1, reads DGGITQSPKYLFRKEGQNVTLSCEQNLNHDAMYWYRQDPGQGLRLIYYSQIVNDFQKGDIAEGYSVSREKKESFPLTVTSAQKNPTAFYLCASSQDSSIREAFFGQGTRLTVV.

This chain connects TRBV15 to TRBJ2-1; TRBD1 aligns across 9 bases. The CDR3 contains 16 residues. Germline CDR1 LNHNV, CDR2 YYDKDF (reference sequence). V dropped 4 bases and J dropped 7; count of bases not matched to a gene: 11. The CDR3 spells CATSNEGQGRRNEQFF. CDR3 nucleotides: TGTGCCACCAGCAACGAAGGACAGGGGAGAAGGAATGAGCAGTTCTTC.

The rearrangement uses TRBV12-3 or TRBV12-4 and TRBJ1-1; 9 bases match TRBD1. The CDR3 has 13 amino acids. V was pared by 6 bases and J by 12 bases, with 11 bases of the junction left unmatched. For the CDR3, the DNA is TGTGCCAGCAGCTCGGCGGGACAGGGAAAATCTTTCTTT. This sequence encodes CASSSAGQGKSFF.

The chain has TRBV2 and TRBJ2-1; 10 nucleotides match TRBD2. J lost 0 bases, V lost 2 bases, and 7 bases had no gene match. This CDR3 is 18 amino acids long. The germline V gene has CDR1 SNHLY and CDR2 FYNNEI. CDR3 protein: CASSETSGASSSYNEQFF. CDR3 DNA sequence: TGTGCCAGCAGTGAAACTAGCGGGGCCTCTAGCTCCTACAATGAGCAGTTCTTC.

The chain carries TRBV5-1 and TRBJ1-6; D uncertain. Trimming removed 0 bases from V and 7 bases from J, with 11 bases in between. Per germline, CDR1 SGHRS and CDR2 YFSETQ. This CDR3 is 15 amino acids long. Here the CDR3 reads CASSLAGGQNSPLHF. The CDR3 DNA reads TGCGCCAGCAGCTTGGCCGGAGGCCAGAATTCACCCCTCCACTTT.

The V and J genes are TRBV6-5 and TRBJ1-1; the D gene is possibly TRBD1 (5 bases). Per germline, CDR1 MNHEY and CDR2 SVGAGI. The CDR3 is 14 amino acids. Trimming removed 0 bases from V and 2 bases from J, with 7 bases in between. Here the CDR3 reads CASSYSRENTEAFF. The CDR3 DNA reads as TGTGCCAGCAGTTACTCCAGGGAAAACACTGAAGCTTTCTTT.

V gene TRBV7-9 combines with J gene TRBJ1-1, with TRBD1 matching 8 bases. Germline lookup yields CDR1 SEHNR and CDR2 FQNEAQ (reference sequence). The CDR3 loop spans 15 amino acids. The V gene end was trimmed by 4 bases and the J gene end by 4 bases; junction bases not matched to a gene: 8. CDR3: CASSSVDREGTEAFF. CDR3 bases: TGTGCCAGCAGCTCCGTGGACAGGGAGGGCACTGAAGCTTTCTTT.

This clone appeared a single time. The chain uses TRBV19 and TRBJ1-2, with D maybe TRBD1 (5 bases). Per the germline V gene, CDR1 is LNHDA and CDR2 is SQIVND (reference sequence). V was trimmed by 5 bases and J by 4 bases, leaving 17 bases between them. The CDR3 contains 15 residues. DNA of the CDR3: TGTGCCAGTAGTCCACAATTGACAGAACGCTATGGCTACACCTTC. This gives the protein CASSPQLTERYGYTF.

J is TRBJ2-4 and V is TRBV18; D may be TRBD2 (5 bases). The V gene lost 2 bases and the J gene lost 0 bases, with 11 bases spanning the gap. The CDR3 covers 16 residues. Germline assignment: CDR1 KGHSH and CDR2 LQKENI. The CDR3: CASSPVPGLAKNIQYF. The CDR3 DNA is TGTGCCAGCTCACCAGTCCCAGGACTAGCCAAAAACATTCAGTACTTC.

This clone was found once. The chain uses TRBV10-3 and TRBJ1-3; 7 positions match TRBD1. Germline V gene data show CDR1 as ENHRY and CDR2 as SYGVKD. After removal of 3 bases from V and 2 bases from J, the junction contained 1 base not matched to a gene. This CDR3 comprises 14 residues. CDR3 sequence (DNA): TGTGCCATCAGTGAAGACAGGGCTGGAAACACCATATATTTT. Translating gives CAISEDRAGNTIYF.

This clone was recorded once. This sequence joins TRBV11-2 and TRBJ1-4, with 7 bases lining up with TRBD1. This CDR3 has 15 residues. Losses at the gene ends were 5 bases for V and 8 bases for J; bases not matched to a gene: 11. The V gene's germline CDR1 is SGHAT and CDR2 FQNNGV. CDR3 sequence (DNA): TGTGCCAGCAGCGCGAGCGGGACAGAGAGGGAAAAACTGTTTTTT. It yields the protein CASSASGTEREKLFF.

The chain links TRBV5-4 to TRBJ1-1; D is perhaps TRBD1 (5 bases). Deletions cut 1 base from V and 1 base from J, with 11 bases between. The CDR3 runs to 15 residues. Germline V lookup: CDR1 SGHNT, CDR2 YYREEE (reference sequence). The CDR3 DNA follows: TGTGCCAGCAGCTTGATGGGGCGGGGGAACACTGAAGCTTTCTTT. It specifies CASSLMGRGNTEAFF.